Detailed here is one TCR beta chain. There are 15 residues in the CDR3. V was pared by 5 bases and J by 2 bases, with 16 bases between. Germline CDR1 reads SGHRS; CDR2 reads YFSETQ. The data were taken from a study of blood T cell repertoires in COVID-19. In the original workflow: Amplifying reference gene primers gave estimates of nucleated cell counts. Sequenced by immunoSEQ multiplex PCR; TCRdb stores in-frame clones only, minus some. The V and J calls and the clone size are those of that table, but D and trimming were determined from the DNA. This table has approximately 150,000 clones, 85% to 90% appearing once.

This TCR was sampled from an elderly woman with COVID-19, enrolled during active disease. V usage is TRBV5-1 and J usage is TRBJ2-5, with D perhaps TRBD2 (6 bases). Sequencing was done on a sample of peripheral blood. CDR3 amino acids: CASRLAPNNQETQYF. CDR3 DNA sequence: TGCGCCAGCAGACTAGCCCCAAATAATCAAGAGACCCAGTACTTC.